The rows below give T cell receptor beta chains drawn from one sample of a study of Ad26.COV2.S vaccination and SARS-CoV-2 variants. Method: immunoSEQ multiplex PCR; TCRdb's copy keeps in-frame clones and lacks some. The data contain about 460,000 clones, roughly nine tenths of them seen just once; the ten biggest clones take up 1.7%. The source material was peripheral blood, sampled in a trial of Ad26.COV2.S vaccine versus placebo. The origin of the receptors is a person between 18 and 65 years old who received the Ad26.COV2.S COVID-19 vaccine or a placebo. Each CDR3 is given with its conserved first and last residue. A D gene is named only where the DNA matches it firmly. Where a row states a size, it is once, few, many or the class of an expanded clone; other rows omit it.

j_call | d_call | v_call | clone_size | cdr3_nt | cdr3_aa
TRBJ2-1 | - | TRBV5-1 | - | TGCGCCAGCAGCTTGGATCACGGCTCCTACAATGAGCAGTTCTTC | CASSLDHGSYNEQFF
TRBJ1-6 | - | TRBV4-3 | - | TGCGCCAGCAGCCAAGACGAATCGTATTCACCCCTCCACTTT | CASSQDESYSPLHF
TRBJ2-7 | - | TRBV7-6 | - | TGTGCCAGCAGCGGTATAGGGCAGGGGAGGCACGAGCAGTACTTC | CASSGIGQGRHEQYF
TRBJ2-1 | TRBD1 | TRBV9 | - | TGTGCCAGCAGCCCGCCTGACAGGGGGCTGTATGAGCAGTTCTTC | CASSPPDRGLYEQFF
TRBJ1-1 | - | TRBV4-2 | - | TGTGCCAGCAGCCAAGAAAGTCGCTCGGGCACTGAAGCTTTCTTT | CASSQESRSGTEAFF
TRBJ1-1 | - | TRBV9 | - | TGTGCCAGCAGCTCACGTCTAAACACTGAAGCTTTCTTT | CASSSRLNTEAFF
TRBJ2-1 | TRBD2 | TRBV19 | - | TGTGCCAGTAGTAGAGAACCTAGCGGGAGCTCCTACAATGAGCAGTTCTTC | CASSREPSGSSYNEQFF
TRBJ2-1 | - | TRBV28 | - | TGTGCCAGCAGTAAGTCGGGTCAGTTCTTC | CASSKSGQFF
TRBJ2-1 | - | TRBV2 | few | TGTGCCAGCAGTGATTTGGGACTGGGCAATGAGCAGTTCTTC | CASSDLGLGNEQFF
TRBJ1-1 | - | TRBV4-2 | few | TGTGCCAGCAGCCAAGTCAACAGGGTAGATTACGAAGCTTTCTTT | CASSQVNRVDYEAFF
TRBJ2-7 | - | TRBV6-6 | - | TGTGCCAGCAGCCACGGGACGGGCGAGCAGTACTTC | CASSHGTGEQYF
TRBJ2-4 | TRBD2 | TRBV7-9 | - | TGTGCCAGCAGCTTCAGACTAGCGGGGGCACTAGCCAAAAACATTCAGTACTTC | CASSFRLAGALAKNIQYF
TRBJ1-2 | - | TRBV7-9 | - | TGTGCCAGCAGCCCCCGGGGGGCGGGGGCGCGACTTGGCTACACCTTC | CASSPRGAGARLGYTF
TRBJ2-5 | - | TRBV2 | - | TGTGCCAGCAGTGAAACATGGACCTACACGGGAGAGACCCAGTACTTC | CASSETWTYTGETQYF
TRBJ1-5 | - | TRBV12-3/TRBV12-4 | - | TGTGCCAGCAGTTTAGTCGGGGGTCAGCCCCAGCATTTT | CASSLVGGQPQHF
TRBJ2-7 | TRBD2 | TRBV27 | - | TGTGCCAGCCGACGAGGCGGGAGTGCCGAGCAGTACTTC | CASRRGGSAEQYF
TRBJ2-1 | TRBD2 | TRBV29-1 | - | TGCAGCGTTGAAAGTGGACTAGCGGGAGACTACAATGAGCAGTTCTTC | CSVESGLAGDYNEQFF
TRBJ1-5 | - | TRBV28 | few | TGTGCCAGCTCTCAAGGATATTCCCAGCATTTT | CASSQGYSQHF
TRBJ2-3 | - | TRBV7-7 | - | TGTGCTAGCAGCCAGGGTCCCGGGGAGGCGCAGTATTTT | CASSQGPGEAQYF
TRBJ2-3 | TRBD2 | TRBV24-1 | once | TGTGCCACCAGTGATTCGCGGGGGACCGATGGGGATACGCAGTATTTT | CATSDSRGTDGDTQYF
TRBJ1-2 | - | TRBV5-4 | - | TGTGCCAGCAGCTTGTATTCTGGGTATGGCTACACCTTC | CASSLYSGYGYTF
TRBJ1-1 | - | TRBV28 | - | TGTGCCAGCAGTCTCCTCACTGCCAGGGTAATGAACACTGAAGCTTTCTTT | CASSLLTARVMNTEAFF
TRBJ2-7 | - | TRBV7-8 | - | TGTGCCAGCAGCCCATCTGGGTCGGTCGGGACCGCATATTTC | CASSPSGSVGTAYF
TRBJ2-3 | - | TRBV27 | - | TGTGCCAGCAGCTCACCTAGACTATCTAGCACAGATACGCAGTATTTT | CASSSPRLSSTDTQYF
TRBJ2-7 | - | TRBV19 | - | TGTGCCAGTCGCGGCGGAACCTACGAGCAGTACTTC | CASRGGTYEQYF
TRBJ2-5 | - | TRBV29-1 | - | TGCAGCGTCGACCGAGGGAGTTTGGGGACCCAGTACTTC | CSVDRGSLGTQYF
TRBJ2-3 | - | TRBV9 | - | TGTGCCAGCAGCGAGGGGTGGGGTACGCAGTATTTT | CASSEGWGTQYF
TRBJ2-1 | - | TRBV19 | - | TGTGCCAGTAGTTTCACCTCGGGTGCGGGGAAGGAGCAGTTCTTC | CASSFTSGAGKEQFF
TRBJ1-1 | - | TRBV4-3 | - | TGCGCCAGCAGCCGGAGCAGCCAGGAGAGGGATTTCGAAGCTTTCTTT | CASSRSSQERDFEAFF
TRBJ1-2 | - | TRBV6-5 | - | TGTGCCAGCGCAGGGGTTGGTTATGGCTACACCTTC | CASAGVGYGYTF
TRBJ1-3 | - | TRBV29-1 | - | TGCAGCGTGACCGGTACAGACCATGGAAACACCATATATTTT | CSVTGTDHGNTIYF
TRBJ1-1 | TRBD1 | TRBV9 | - | TGTGCCAGCAGCCCCAATCGACAGGGTAGAGCTTTCTTT | CASSPNRQGRAFF
TRBJ2-2 | TRBD1 | TRBV9 | - | TGTGCCAGCTCGAAGGGGGCGGGCGGGGAGCTGTTTTTT | CASSKGAGGELFF
TRBJ1-5 | - | TRBV20-1 | - | TGCAGTGCTAGTGACGGGGCAAATCAGCCCCAGCATTTT | CSASDGANQPQHF
TRBJ1-6 | - | TRBV18 | - | TGTGCCAGCTCACCCTTGGGTATTACTTATAATTCACCCCTCCACTTT | CASSPLGITYNSPLHF